This TCR beta chain appears in the sequencing data of a study of CD8+ T cells in alopecia areata. Overall study results and limits: Mice gave a clearer picture of TCR sharing than patients did, possibly for HLA-related reasons. Alopecia totalis/universalis scalp especially showed more expanded CD8+ clones than normal scalp.

Regarding this clone: What it recognizes is unknown.

cDNA prepared by RNA extraction and subsequent reverse transcription served as the template for sequencing. The assay was immunoSEQ multiplex PCR, and TCRdb's table has in-frame clones only and misses some. The table shows under 70,000 clones, with under 75% occurring only once. Sorting from PBMCs produced CD4+ and CD8+ T cells. Looked up from germline, CDR1 is SQVTM and CDR2 is ANQGSEA. The ends lost 7 bases at V and 4 bases at J; junction bases unmatched: 5. The CDR3 contains 12 residues. This TCR derives from a human donor with alopecia areata. This sequence joins TRBV29-1 and TRBJ2-5, with TRBD1 identical over 8 bases. The source was CD8+ T cells sorted from blood, collected at week 0. Here the CDR3 reads CSACDRGETQYF. The CDR3 coding sequence is TGCAGCGCATGCGACAGGGGAGAGACCCAGTACTTC.